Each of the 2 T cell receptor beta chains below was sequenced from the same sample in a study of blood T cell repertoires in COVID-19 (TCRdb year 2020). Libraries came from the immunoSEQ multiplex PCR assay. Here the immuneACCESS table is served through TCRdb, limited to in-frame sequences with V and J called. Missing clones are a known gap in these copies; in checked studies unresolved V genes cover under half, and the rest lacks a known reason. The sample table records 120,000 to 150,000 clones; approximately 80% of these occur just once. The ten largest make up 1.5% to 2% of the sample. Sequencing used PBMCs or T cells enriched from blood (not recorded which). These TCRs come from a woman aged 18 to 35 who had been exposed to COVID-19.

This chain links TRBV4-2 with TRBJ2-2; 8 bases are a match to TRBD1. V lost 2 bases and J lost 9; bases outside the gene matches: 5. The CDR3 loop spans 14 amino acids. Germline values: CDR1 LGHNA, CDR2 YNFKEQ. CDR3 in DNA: TGTGCCAGCAGCCAATCGGACAGGGCGCGGGAGCTGTTTTTT. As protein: CASSQSDRARELFF.

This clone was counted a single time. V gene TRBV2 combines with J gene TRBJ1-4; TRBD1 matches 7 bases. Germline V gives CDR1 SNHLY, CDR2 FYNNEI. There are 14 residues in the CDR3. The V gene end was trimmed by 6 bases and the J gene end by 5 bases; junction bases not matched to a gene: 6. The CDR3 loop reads CASRGDSWNEKLFF. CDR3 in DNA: TGTGCCAGCAGGGGGGACAGCTGGAATGAAAAACTGTTTTTT.